Below are 19 T cell receptor beta chains sequenced from a single sample in a study of brain T cells in children with intractable seizures. The protocol was immunoSEQ multiplex PCR, while the TCRdb copy is restricted to in-frame clones and leaves out a portion. The sample shows 50,000 to 75,000 clones, roughly 95% of them seen only once. Sequenced material: peripheral blood, taken at surgery. The receptors originated from a boy younger than two with focal cortical dysplasia and intractable seizures.

The chain joins TRBV18 to TRBJ2-7; no definite D call. The CDR3 is made up of 12 amino acids. V was cut by 2 bases and J by 1 base, with 3 bases left in between. In germline, CDR1 is KGHSH, CDR2 LQKENI. CDR3 in amino acids: CASSPGSYEQYF. In nucleotides, the CDR3 is TGTGCCAGCTCACCAGGTTCCTACGAGCAGTACTTC.

The count of this clone is one. The J gene is TRBJ2-1, the V gene TRBV9; 7 bases are shared with TRBD2. This CDR3 has 15 residues. The germline V gene encodes CDR1 SGDLS and CDR2 YYNGEE. V gave up 0 bases and J gave up 2 bases; unmatched junction bases: 2. CDR3 sequence: CASSVAGGTYNEQFF. In DNA, the CDR3 is TGTGCCAGCAGCGTAGCGGGAGGAACCTACAATGAGCAGTTCTTC.

This clone was seen just once. The chain carries TRBV6-6 and TRBJ1-1; tentatively, D is TRBD1 (6 bases). CDR1 and CDR2 from the germline V gene are MNHNY and SVGAGI (reference sequence). Trimming cost V 0 bases and J 5 bases, with 13 bases left between them. This CDR3 has 15 amino acids. CDR3 coding DNA: TGTGCCAGCAGTTACTCGCAGGGGAGGAGGACTGAAGCTTTCTTT. Translation gives CASSYSQGRRTEAFF.

The chain employs TRBV7-8 and TRBJ2-1; D remains ambiguous. CDR1 and CDR2 (germline): SGHVS, FQNEAQ. With 5 bases removed from V and 1 base from J, the gap between germline ends came to 12 bases. This CDR3 is 15 amino acids long. In nucleotides, the CDR3 is TGTGCCAGCAGCCCAAGGTTGACTTCCTACAATGAGCAGTTCTTC. This codes for CASSPRLTSYNEQFF.

The chain employs TRBV11-1 and TRBJ2-3; D could derive from TRBD1 or TRBD2 (5 bases each). Germline V CDR1 and CDR2: SGHAT, FQDESV (reference sequence). V gave up 2 bases and J gave up 2 bases, with 14 bases separating them. The CDR3 contains 16 residues. The CDR3 loop is CASSLTHLGTTDTQYF. Written as DNA, the CDR3 is TGTGCCAGCAGCTTAACTCATCTCGGGACCACAGATACGCAGTATTTT.

The chain is built from TRBV6-4 and TRBJ1-1, with D possibly being TRBD1 (5 bases). CDR1 is MRHNA and CDR2 is SNTAGT in the germline V gene. CDR3 length equals 13 residues. With 6 bases removed from V and 1 base from J, the gap between germline ends came to 9 bases. In DNA, the CDR3 is TGTGCCAGCAGCTCGACAGCGAACACTGAAGCTTTCTTT. Translating gives CASSSTANTEAFF.

The rearrangement uses TRBV28 and TRBJ1-5; 9 nucleotides agree with TRBD1. CDR3 length equals 17 residues. V shed 3 bases, J shed 2 bases, and the junction held 8 bases outside the gene matches. Germline-derived CDR1 and CDR2 are MDHEN and SYDVKM. Here the CDR3 DNA reads TGTGCCAGCAGTTTCCGGGAACGACAGGGGGGCAATCAGCCCCAGCATTTT. It is translated as CASSFRERQGGNQPQHF.

The chain has TRBV2 and TRBJ1-4; D remains unclear. This CDR3 region has 13 residues. Deletions cut 4 bases from V and 15 bases from J, with 18 bases between. The germline gives CDR1 SNHLY, CDR2 FYNNEI. The CDR3 region is CASSVRGMRRLFF. DNA of the CDR3: TGTGCCAGCAGTGTTAGAGGGATGAGGAGATTGTTTTTT.

This clone was picked up a small number of times. This chain joins TRBV7-2 and TRBJ1-2; 8 bases are a match to TRBD1. The length of the CDR3 is 13 residues. In germline, CDR1 is SGHTA, CDR2 FQGNSA. With 5 bases clipped from V and 5 bases from J, the junction kept 4 bases outside the gene matches. CDR3 sequence (DNA): TGTGCCAGCAGCGGGCGACAGGGGTATGGCTACACCTTC. It translates to CASSGRQGYGYTF. Full variable domain (outside the CDR3, taken from reference TRBV7-2 and TRBJ1-2): GAGVSQSPSNKVTEKGKDVELRCDPISGHTALYWYRQSLGQGLEFLIYFQGNSAPDKSGLPSDRFSAERTGGSVSTLTIQRTQQEDSAVYLCASSGRQGYGYTFGSGTRLTVV.

The chain uses TRBV6-5 and TRBJ1-4; D is unresolved. The V and J ends lost 0 bases and 11 bases respectively, with 10 bases between them. From germline, CDR1 is MNHEY and CDR2 SVGAGI. The CDR3 spans 13 residues. CDR3 loop: CASSYSEGRKLFF. The CDR3 nucleotides are TGTGCCAGCAGTTACTCTGAGGGAAGGAAACTGTTTTTT.

The rearrangement links TRBV2 to TRBJ2-7; 8 bases match TRBD1. This CDR3 contains 14 residues. V dropped 4 bases and J dropped 2; count of bases not matched to a gene: 4. From germline, CDR1 is SNHLY and CDR2 FYNNEI. CDR3 nucleotides: TGTGCCAGCAGTGTCGGACAGGGCCCCTACGAGCAGTACTTC. It encodes CASSVGQGPYEQYF.

The genes are TRBV10-3 and TRBJ1-6; D possibly corresponds to TRBD1 (6 bases). The V end lost 0 bases, the J end lost 10 bases, and 13 bases lay between the germline ends. Germline values: CDR1 ENHRY, CDR2 SYGVKD. CDR3 length equals 15 residues. The DNA of the CDR3 is TGTGCCATCAGTGAGTCGGGGGGCAGGGGATCACCCCTCCACTTT. Its protein is CAISESGGRGSPLHF.

The chain combines TRBV7-2 with TRBJ2-5; D ambiguous. The length of the CDR3 is 14 residues. Germline lookup yields CDR1 SGHTA and CDR2 FQGNSA. V shed 4 bases and J shed 5 bases, with 14 bases lying between them. CDR3 DNA sequence: TGTGCCAGCAGCTCCCAGACCGCTTGGGAGACCCAGTACTTC. It yields the protein CASSSQTAWETQYF.

The sample holds one count of this clone. The J gene is TRBJ2-5, the V gene TRBV19, with no clear D. The CDR3 runs 11 residues. Trimming left V 4 bases short and J 3 bases short, with 3 bases between. Germline values: CDR1 LNHDA, CDR2 SQIVND (reference sequence). The CDR3 bases are TGTGCCAGTAGTAGAGAAGAGACCCAGTACTTC. Translating it yields CASSREETQYF.

The gene calls are TRBV10-3 and TRBJ2-7; D is unclear. This CDR3 has 14 amino acids. V lost 0 bases to trimming and J lost 5 bases, with 11 bases between them. Germline lookup yields CDR1 ENHRY and CDR2 SYGVKD. Here the CDR3 reads CAISESGLKDEQYF. The CDR3 region has the DNA TGTGCCATCAGTGAGTCAGGGTTAAAGGACGAGCAGTACTTC.

The chain links TRBV7-2 to TRBJ2-2; D remains unclear. Germline V gene data show CDR1 as SGHTA and CDR2 as FQGNSA. The CDR3 runs to 13 residues. Between the trimmed V and J ends, which lost 1 base and 4 bases, there was a span of 4 bases. The CDR3 spells CASSLVTTGELFF. The CDR3 nucleotides read TGTGCCAGCAGCTTAGTAACCACCGGGGAGCTGTTTTTT. Together with reference TRBV7-2 and TRBJ2-2, the CDR3 gives the full variable domain: GAGVSQSPSNKVTEKGKDVELRCDPISGHTALYWYRQSLGQGLEFLIYFQGNSAPDKSGLPSDRFSAERTGGSVSTLTIQRTQQEDSAVYLCASSLVTTGELFFGEGSRLTVL.

The chain combines TRBV7-9 with TRBJ2-6; 9 nucleotides match TRBD1. CDR1 is SEHNR, CDR2 FQNEAQ, per germline (reference sequence). This CDR3 has 16 residues. Losses at the gene ends were 5 bases for V and 2 bases for J; bases not matched to a gene: 4. CDR3 DNA: TGTGCCAGCAGCGCCGGGACAGGGACTGGGGCCAACGTCCTGACTTTC. It encodes CASSAGTGTGANVLTF.

CDR3 in amino acids: CASSMVRANYGYTF. The CDR3 DNA is TGTGCCAGTAGTATGGTCAGGGCTAACTATGGCTACACCTTC. The V call is TRBV19, the J call TRBJ1-2; weak D call: TRBD1 (5 bases). The CDR3 covers 14 residues. V lost 3 bases to trimming and J lost 0 bases, with 8 bases between them. The germline CDR1 and CDR2 sequences are LNHDA and SQIVND (reference sequence).

The chain employs TRBV4-1 and TRBJ2-6, with D tentatively TRBD1 (6 bases). This CDR3 spans 18 amino acids. V was trimmed by 4 bases and J by 1 base, leaving 17 bases between them. Germline CDR1 reads MGHRA; CDR2 reads YSYEKL. CDR3 residues: CASSLETGRISGANVLTF. The DNA of the CDR3 is TGCGCCAGCAGCCTAGAGACAGGTCGAATTTCTGGGGCCAACGTCCTGACTTTC.